This T cell receptor (beta chain) was sequenced for a study of control samples from healthy donors and cancer patients. Repertoires were generated with immunoSEQ multiplex PCR, while TCRdb's copy carries only in-frame clones and drops some. The table lists almost 90,000 clones, over 65% of them singletons, with around 2.1% in the top ten. This TCR came from a middle-aged woman in good health. Sequencing was done on a sample of blood.

CDR3 region: CASSPLREDTEAFF. CDR3 nucleotides: TGTGCCAGCAGCCCCTTGAGGGAGGACACTGAAGCTTTCTTT. The genes are TRBV7-9 and TRBJ1-1; D unclear. V dropped 5 bases and J dropped 3 bases, with 13 bases sitting between them. The CDR3 covers 14 residues. The germline V gene encodes CDR1 SEHNR and CDR2 FQNEAQ (reference sequence).